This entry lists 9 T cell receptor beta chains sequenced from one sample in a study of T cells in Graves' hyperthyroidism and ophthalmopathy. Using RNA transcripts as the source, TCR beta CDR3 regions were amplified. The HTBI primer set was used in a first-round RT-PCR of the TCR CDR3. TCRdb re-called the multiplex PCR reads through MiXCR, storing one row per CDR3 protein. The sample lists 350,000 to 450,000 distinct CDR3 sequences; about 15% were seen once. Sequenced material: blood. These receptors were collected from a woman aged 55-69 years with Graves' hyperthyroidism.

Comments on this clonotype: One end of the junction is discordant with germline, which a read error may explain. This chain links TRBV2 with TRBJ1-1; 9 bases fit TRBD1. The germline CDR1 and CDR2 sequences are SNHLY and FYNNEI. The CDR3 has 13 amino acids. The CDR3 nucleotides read TGTGCCAGCAGCGAAGAACAGGGGGCCCAAGCTTTCTTT. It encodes CASSEEQGAQAFF.

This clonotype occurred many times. CDR3: CASSPLYGSYEQYF. The CDR3 DNA is TGTGCCAGCAGCCCCCTGTACGGATCCTACGAGCAGTACTTC. V usage is TRBV11-2 and J usage is TRBJ2-7; D unresolved. Trimming cost V 5 bases and J 1 base, with 12 bases left between them. CDR1 is SGHAT and CDR2 is FQNNGV in the germline V gene. The CDR3 is 14 residues long. Combining the CDR3 with reference TRBV11-2 and TRBJ2-7 gives the whole variable domain EAGVAQSPRYKIIEKRQSVAFWCNPISGHATLYWYQQILGQGPKLLIQFQNNGVVDDSQLPKDRFSAERLKGVDSTLKIQPAKLEDSAVYLCASSPLYGSYEQYFGPGTRLTVT.

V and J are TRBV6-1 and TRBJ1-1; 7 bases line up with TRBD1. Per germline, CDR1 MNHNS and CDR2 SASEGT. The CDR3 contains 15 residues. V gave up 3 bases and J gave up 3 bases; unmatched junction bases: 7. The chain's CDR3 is CASSEGTVYHTEAFF. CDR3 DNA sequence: TGTGCCAGCAGTGAGGGGACAGTCTACCACACTGAAGCTTTCTTT.

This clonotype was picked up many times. CDR3 amino acids: CSVYRDDTQYF. CDR3 DNA: TGCAGCGTCTACAGGGACGATACGCAGTATTTT. This rearrangement joins TRBV29-1 to TRBJ2-3, with D possibly matching TRBD1 (6 bases). Trimming removed 6 bases at V and 6 bases at J, with 10 bases between. In germline, CDR1 is SQVTM, CDR2 ANQGSEA. This CDR3 spans 11 amino acids.

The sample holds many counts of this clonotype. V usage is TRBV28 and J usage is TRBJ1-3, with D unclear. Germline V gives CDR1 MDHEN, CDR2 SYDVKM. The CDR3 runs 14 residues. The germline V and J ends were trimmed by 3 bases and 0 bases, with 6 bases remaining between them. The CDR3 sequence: CASSFLGSGNTIYF. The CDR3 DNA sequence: TGTGCCAGCAGTTTTCTTGGCTCTGGAAACACCATATATTTT.

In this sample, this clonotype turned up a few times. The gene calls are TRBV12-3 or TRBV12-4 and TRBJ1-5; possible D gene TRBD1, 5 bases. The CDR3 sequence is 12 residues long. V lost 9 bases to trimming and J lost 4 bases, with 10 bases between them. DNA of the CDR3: TGTGCCAGTAGACAGCAGAATCAGCCCCAGCATTTT. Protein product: CASRQQNQPQHF.

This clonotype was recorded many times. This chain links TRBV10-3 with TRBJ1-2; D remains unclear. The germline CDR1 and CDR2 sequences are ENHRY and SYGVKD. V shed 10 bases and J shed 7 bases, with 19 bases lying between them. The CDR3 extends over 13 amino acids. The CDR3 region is CASLGIAAGGYTF. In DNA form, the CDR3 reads TGTGCCAGTCTCGGTATCGCGGCAGGTGGCTACACCTTC.

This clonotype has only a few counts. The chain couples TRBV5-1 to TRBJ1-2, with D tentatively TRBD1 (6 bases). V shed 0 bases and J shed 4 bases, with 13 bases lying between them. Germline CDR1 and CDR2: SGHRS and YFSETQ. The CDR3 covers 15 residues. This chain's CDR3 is CASSLGPGAGYGYTF. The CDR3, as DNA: TGCGCCAGCAGCTTGGGGCCGGGGGCCGGCTATGGCTACACCTTC. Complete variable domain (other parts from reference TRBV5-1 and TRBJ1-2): KAGVTQTPRYLIKTRGQQVTLSCSPISGHRSVSWYQQTPGQGLQFLFEYFSETQRNKGNFPGRFSGRQFSNSRSEMNVSTLELGDSALYLCASSLGPGAGYGYTFGSGTRLTVV.

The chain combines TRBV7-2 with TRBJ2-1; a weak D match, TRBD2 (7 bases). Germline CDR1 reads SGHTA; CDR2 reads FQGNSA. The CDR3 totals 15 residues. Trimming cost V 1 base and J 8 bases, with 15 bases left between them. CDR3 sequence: CASSLEGGGGDEQFF. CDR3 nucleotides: TGTGCCAGCAGCTTAGAGGGGGGGGGGGGGGATGAGCAGTTCTTC.